Listed here are 16 T cell receptor beta chains from one sample, sequenced in a study of shared clonotypes between healthy human individuals. Sequenced by immunoSEQ multiplex PCR; TCRdb stores in-frame clones only, minus some. The sample has some 2.3 million clones; 85% to 95% are singletons. Sequencing was done on a sample of naive CD4+ T cells from PBMCs. Subset of the sample: CD45RA+ positively selected. Source of these receptors: a man younger than 30 in good health. Some clones in this sample may be carry-over from other donors' samples.

V gene TRBV19 combines with J gene TRBJ1-1; 11 positions agree with TRBD1. This CDR3 has 15 residues. Per germline, CDR1 LNHDA and CDR2 SQIVND (reference sequence). V was clipped by 5 bases and J by 2 bases; unmatched bases: 4. The CDR3 DNA follows: TGTGCCAGTAGTCCCGGGACAGGGGGAAACACTGAAGCTTTCTTT. Its translation: CASSPGTGGNTEAFF.

The chain joins TRBV5-1 to TRBJ2-1; the D gene is possibly TRBD2 (6 bases). This CDR3 spans 15 amino acids. Germline V lookup: CDR1 SGHRS, CDR2 YFSETQ. Trimming took off 4 bases at V and 4 bases at J, with 15 bases between the two ends. CDR3 region: CASSAGLPGYNEQFF. The CDR3 DNA is TGCGCCAGCAGCGCGGGACTTCCCGGATACAATGAGCAGTTCTTC. Full variable domain (remainder filled in from reference TRBV5-1 and TRBJ2-1): KAGVTQTPRYLIKTRGQQVTLSCSPISGHRSVSWYQQTPGQGLQFLFEYFSETQRNKGNFPGRFSGRQFSNSRSEMNVSTLELGDSALYLCASSAGLPGYNEQFFGPGTRLTVL.

V usage is TRBV7-2 and J usage is TRBJ1-2; D is possibly TRBD1 (5 bases). V was pared by 0 bases and J by 4 bases, with 9 bases between. Germline-derived CDR1 and CDR2 are SGHTA and FQGNSA. The CDR3 runs to 14 residues. CDR3 DNA: TGTGCCAGCAGCTTAGCTCGACAGTCCTATGGCTACACCTTC. It codes for CASSLARQSYGYTF.

V gene TRBV12-5 combines with J gene TRBJ1-2; no definite D call. V was trimmed by 6 bases and J by 5 bases, leaving 13 bases between them. Germline values: CDR1 LGHNT, CDR2 FRNRAP. The CDR3 totals 13 residues. CDR3 nucleotide sequence: TGTGCTAGTGGCCCCGGTCGCCATTATGGCTACACCTTC. This codes for CASGPGRHYGYTF. Full variable domain (outside the CDR3, taken from reference TRBV12-5 and TRBJ1-2): DARVTQTPRHKVTEMGQEVTMRCQPILGHNTVFWYRQTMMQGLELLAYFRNRAPLDDSGMPKDRFSAEMPDATLATLKIQPSEPRDSAVYFCASGPGRHYGYTFGSGTRLTVV.

V gene TRBV30 combines with J gene TRBJ2-1; D unresolved. Germline CDR1 reads GTSNPN; CDR2 reads SVGIG (reference sequence). V was shortened by 2 bases and J by 7 bases, with 6 bases between the two germline ends. CDR3 length equals 11 residues. The CDR3 region is CAWSRRNEQFF. The DNA of the CDR3 is TGTGCCTGGAGTCGACGAAATGAGCAGTTCTTC.

The chain is built from TRBV11-2 and TRBJ2-5; no clear D gene. Germline loops: CDR1 SGHAT, CDR2 FQNNGV. CDR3 length equals 14 residues. The V end was cut by 5 bases, the J end by 0 bases, with 10 bases between. The CDR3 sequence is CASSQERYQETQYF. CDR3 in DNA: TGTGCCAGCAGCCAAGAACGGTACCAAGAGACCCAGTACTTC.

This chain uses TRBV6-5 with TRBJ2-5; the match to TRBD1 covers 8 bases. Germline CDR1 MNHEY, CDR2 SVGAGI. The J segment lost 11 bases and the V segment lost 6 bases, leaving 8 bases of the junction unmatched. This CDR3 has 12 amino acids. CDR3 coding DNA: TGTGCCAGCAGGACAGGGGACCGAGGGCAGTACTTC. Protein sequence: CASRTGDRGQYF.

This chain joins TRBV28 and TRBJ1-5, with D perhaps matching TRBD1 (6 bases). The CDR3 runs to 14 residues. The germline gives CDR1 MDHEN, CDR2 SYDVKM. V was shortened by 5 bases and J by 6 bases, with 14 bases between the two germline ends. CDR3 in amino acids: CASSPQGSSQPQHF. DNA for the CDR3: TGTGCCAGCAGTCCACAGGGATCGAGTCAGCCCCAGCATTTT.

V usage is TRBV18 and J usage is TRBJ2-1; 10 nucleotides agree with TRBD2. CDR1 and CDR2 (germline): KGHSH, LQKENI. The V and J ends lost 8 bases and 8 bases, in that order; junction bases with no gene match: 12. This CDR3 has 15 amino acids. CDR3 DNA: TGTGCCAGCGGTACCCTCCGGACTAGCGGCCATGAGCAGTTCTTC. This sequence encodes CASGTLRTSGHEQFF.

The chain uses TRBV13 and TRBJ2-1, with D possibly TRBD1 on 5 matching bases. The germline V gene has CDR1 PRHDT and CDR2 FYEKMQ (reference sequence). V was shortened by 1 base and J by 2 bases, with 15 bases between the two germline ends. The CDR3 totals 17 residues. CDR3 sequence reads: CASSLAPETEAYNEQFF. In nucleotides, the CDR3 is TGTGCCAGCAGCTTAGCCCCGGAGACAGAGGCCTACAATGAGCAGTTCTTC. Looking up the rest from reference TRBV13 and TRBJ2-1 gives the full variable domain: AAGVIQSPRHLIKEKRETATLKCYPIPRHDTVYWYQQGPGQDPQFLISFYEKMQSDKGSIPDRFSAQQFSDYHSELNMSSLELGDSALYFCASSLAPETEAYNEQFFGPGTRLTVL.

The rearrangement joins TRBV6-1 to TRBJ1-1, with 9 nucleotides matching TRBD1. V was clipped by 4 bases and J by 12 bases; unmatched bases: 9. Germline V gene data show CDR1 as MNHNS and CDR2 as SASEGT. The CDR3 sequence is 13 residues long. The CDR3 reads CASSVGTGGASFF. CDR3 DNA: TGTGCCAGCAGTGTGGGAACAGGGGGCGCATCTTTCTTT.

Regarding this clone: At the DNA level, this CDR3 is encoded by other sequences in the same sample as well. The rearrangement uses TRBV27 and TRBJ1-5; no firm D call. Trimming cost V 6 bases and J 0 bases, with 9 bases left between them. The CDR3 loop spans 14 amino acids. The germline V gene encodes CDR1 MNHEY and CDR2 SMNVEV (reference sequence). The DNA for the CDR3 is TGTGCCAGCAGCCGAACAGATAGCAATCAGCCCCAGCATTTT. Amino acid sequence: CASSRTDSNQPQHF.

The gene calls are TRBV5-1 and TRBJ1-2; D call uncertain. Trimming cost V 2 bases and J 4 bases, with 12 bases left between them. The CDR3 totals 14 residues. The germline CDR1 and CDR2 sequences are SGHRS and YFSETQ. Here the CDR3 reads CASSFEGLGYGYTF. CDR3 coding DNA: TGCGCCAGCAGCTTCGAGGGCTTGGGCTATGGCTACACCTTC.

A remark on this clone: The same CDR3 arises from other DNA sequences in this sample as well. The chain is built from TRBV20-1 and TRBJ2-5; D is unresolved. This CDR3 has 11 amino acids. Germline lookup yields CDR1 DFQATT and CDR2 SNEGSKA (reference sequence). The V and J ends lost 3 bases and 0 bases respectively, with 2 bases between them. In DNA, the CDR3 is TGCAGTGCTAGTAACCAAGAGACCCAGTACTTC. Translation: CSASNQETQYF.

This chain uses TRBV28 with TRBJ1-1; a possible D gene is TRBD1 (6 bases). The CDR3 length is 14 residues. V was clipped by 5 bases and J by 1 base, with 11 bases between them. Germline V CDR1 and CDR2: MDHEN, SYDVKM. This CDR3 is CASSKPGQNTEAFF. The CDR3 region has the DNA TGTGCCAGCAGTAAACCGGGACAGAACACTGAAGCTTTCTTT.

This chain uses TRBV18 with TRBJ2-7; D gene ambiguous. In germline, CDR1 is KGHSH, CDR2 LQKENI. Trimming removed 3 bases from V and 3 bases from J, with 9 bases in between. The CDR3 totals 13 residues. CDR3 sequence: CASSPSYNYEQYF. The DNA for the CDR3 is TGTGCCAGCTCACCCTCCTACAACTACGAGCAGTACTTC.